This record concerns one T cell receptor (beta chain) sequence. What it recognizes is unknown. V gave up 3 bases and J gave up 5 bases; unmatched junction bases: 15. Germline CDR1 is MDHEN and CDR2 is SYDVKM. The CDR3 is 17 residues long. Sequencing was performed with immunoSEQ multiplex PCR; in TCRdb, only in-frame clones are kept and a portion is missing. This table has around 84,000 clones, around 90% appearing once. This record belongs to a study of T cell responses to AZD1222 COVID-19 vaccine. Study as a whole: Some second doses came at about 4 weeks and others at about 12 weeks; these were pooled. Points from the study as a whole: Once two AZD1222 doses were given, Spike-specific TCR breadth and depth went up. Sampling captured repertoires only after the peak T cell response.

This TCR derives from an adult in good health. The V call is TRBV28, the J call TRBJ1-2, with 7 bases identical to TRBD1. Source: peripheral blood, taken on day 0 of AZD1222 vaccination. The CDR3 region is CASSFRGGQASRYGYTF. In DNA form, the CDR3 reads TGTGCCAGCAGTTTCCGCGGAGGACAGGCCTCGCGGTATGGCTACACCTTC.